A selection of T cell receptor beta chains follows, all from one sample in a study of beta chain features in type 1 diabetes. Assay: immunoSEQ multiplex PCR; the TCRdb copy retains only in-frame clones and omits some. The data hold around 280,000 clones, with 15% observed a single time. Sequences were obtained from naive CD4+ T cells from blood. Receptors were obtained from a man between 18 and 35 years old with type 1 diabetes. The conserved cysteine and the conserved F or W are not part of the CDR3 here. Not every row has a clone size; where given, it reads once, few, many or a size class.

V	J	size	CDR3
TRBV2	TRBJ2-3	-	ASSEGVAGGRDTQY
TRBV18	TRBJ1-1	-	ASSPRSQYTEAF
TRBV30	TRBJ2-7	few	AWGGQGDYEQY
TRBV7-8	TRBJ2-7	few	ASQPNGVYEQY
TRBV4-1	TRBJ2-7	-	ASSLGTGYPYEQY
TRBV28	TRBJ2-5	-	ASTGETQY
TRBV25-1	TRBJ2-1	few	ASSAGGGEQF
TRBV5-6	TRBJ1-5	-	ASSFYGGRGQPQH
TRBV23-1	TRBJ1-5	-	ASSQSGAGENQPQH
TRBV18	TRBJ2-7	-	ASSPGQGPYEQY
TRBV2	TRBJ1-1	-	ASVSVAGGRMEA
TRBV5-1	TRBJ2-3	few	ASSLRGLYTDTQY
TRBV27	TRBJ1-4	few	ASRSATNEKLF
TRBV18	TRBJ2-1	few	ASSPSIGTNEQF
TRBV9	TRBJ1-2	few	ASSVVSRGLN
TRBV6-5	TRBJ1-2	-	ASSRTNNYGYT
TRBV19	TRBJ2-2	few	ASRPRGDYTGELF
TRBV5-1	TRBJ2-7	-	ASSRGPGNYEQY
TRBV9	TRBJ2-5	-	ASSVGGQETQY
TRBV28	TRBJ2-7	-	ASSRSIYEQY
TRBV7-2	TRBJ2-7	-	ASSFPTGVEQY
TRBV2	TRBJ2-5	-	ASSEDRDQETQY
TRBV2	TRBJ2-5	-	ASIPRAVVETQY
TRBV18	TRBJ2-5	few	ASSLDGETQY
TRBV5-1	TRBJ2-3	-	ASSPPSGRSGTDTQY
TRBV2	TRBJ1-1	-	ASSGTGGTAF
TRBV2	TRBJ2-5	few	ASRAGTGGPQY
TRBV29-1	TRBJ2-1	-	SVGGSGRRSYNEQF